Listed below are T cell receptor beta chains from one sample, sequenced in a study of blood T cells in healthy people across ages. TCRdb re-called the 5' RACE reads with MiXCR, one entry per CDR3 protein. The sample lists hundreds of thousands of distinct CDR3 sequences, about 61% occurring once. The specimen sequenced was blood. These receptors were obtained from a middle-aged man in good health. Both conserved end residues are part of each CDR3. Fields, in order: V gene, clone size, D gene, J gene, CDR3 protein, CDR3 DNA. The D gene is left open where the match is weak. Size is omitted from some rows. Given values are once, few, many or a class for expanded clones.

TRBV4-2,.,.,TRBJ2-3,CASRLGLGADTQYF,TGTGCCAGCAGGTTAGGATTGGGAGCGGATACGCAGTATTTT
TRBV23-1,.,.,TRBJ2-7,CASSRRTYYEQYF,TGCGCCAGCAGTCGTCGGACGTACTACGAGCAGTACTTC
TRBV20-1,once,.,TRBJ1-4,CSARAATNEKLFF,TGCAGTGCTAGAGCAGCAACTAATGAAAAACTGTTTTTT
TRBV15,.,TRBD1,TRBJ2-5,CATSGRQGQETQYF,TGTGCCACCAGCGGAAGACAGGGTCAAGAGACCCAGTACTTC
TRBV20-1,few,TRBD2,TRBJ2-6,CSASLPRGGLGANVLTF,TGCAGTGCCTCCCTCCCCCGGGGGGGACTTGGGGCCAACGTCCTGACTTTC
TRBV9,.,.,TRBJ1-1,CASSPTRGGNTEAFF,TGTGCCAGCAGCCCAACCCGGGGGGGTAACACTGAAGCTTTCTTT
TRBV4-3,.,.,TRBJ2-7,CASSLDGFSYEQYF,TGCGCCAGCAGCCTGGACGGATTTTCCTACGAGCAGTACTTC
TRBV24-1,few,TRBD1,TRBJ2-2,CATSDPQGASTGELFF,TGTGCCACCAGTGACCCACAGGGGGCTAGCACCGGGGAGCTGTTTTTT
TRBV6-1,.,.,TRBJ1-5,CASRGVGGNQAQHF,TGTGCCAGCAGGGGAGTAGGCGGAAATCAAGCCCAGCATTTT
TRBV5-1,few,TRBD1,TRBJ1-2,CASSKLGQAGGYGYTF,TGCGCCAGCAGCAAGCTAGGACAGGCGGGCGGCTATGGCTACACCTTC
TRBV3-1,.,TRBD1,TRBJ2-1,CASSQAQGTVQQFF,TGTGCCAGCAGCCAGGCACAGGGGACGGTACAGCAGTTCTTC
TRBV12-3/TRBV12-4,.,TRBD1,TRBJ2-3,CASSQQGASTDTQYF,TGTGCCAGCAGTCAACAGGGGGCTAGCACAGATACGCAGTATTTT
TRBV9,.,TRBD2,TRBJ2-7,CASSRLAGDHEFF,TGTGCCAGCAGCAGACTAGCGGGGGACCATGAGTTCTTC
TRBV30,.,.,TRBJ2-3,CAWSVGLSASTDTQYF,TGTGCCTGGAGCGTTGGACTCAGTGCTAGCACAGATACGCAGTATTTT
TRBV6-2/TRBV6-3,.,.,TRBJ2-5,CASIRGGGETQYF,TGTGCCAGCATCAGGGGGGGAGGTGAGACCCAGTACTTC
TRBV28,.,.,TRBJ2-7,CASSQPPERNFYEQYF,TGTGCCAGCAGTCAACCTCCGGAACGGAACTTCTACGAGCAGTACTTC
TRBV20-1,.,TRBD1,TRBJ1-5,CSATIGTGVNQPQHF,TGCAGTGCTACTATCGGGACAGGTGTTAATCAGCCCCAGCATTTT
TRBV20-1,.,.,TRBJ2-3,CSARRDTRRTDTQYF,TGCAGTGCTAGACGGGACACGCGTCGCACAGATACGCAGTATTTT
TRBV27,.,.,TRBJ2-2,CASTDQNTGELFF,TGTGCCAGCACCGACCAGAACACCGGGGAGCTGTTTTTT
TRBV20-1,.,TRBD2,TRBJ2-3,CSASDPAGLTDAQYF,TGCAGTGCTAGCGATCCAGCGGGGTTGACAGATGCGCAGTATTTT
TRBV7-3,.,TRBD2,TRBJ2-2,CASSPSGGAGELFF,TGTGCCAGCAGCCCTAGCGGGGGGGCCGGGGAGCTGTTTTTT
TRBV20-1,.,TRBD2,TRBJ2-1,CSARTSGALEQFF,TGCAGTGCCCGGACTAGCGGGGCACTGGAGCAGTTCTTC
TRBV7-9,once,.,TRBJ2-3,CASSLVMGLSTDTQYF,TGTGCCAGCAGCTTAGTAATGGGTTTAAGCACAGATACGCAGTATTTT
TRBV7-8,.,.,TRBJ2-1,CASRNPGGPHNEQFF,TGTGCCAGCAGAAACCCGGGGGGCCCGCACAATGAGCAGTTCTTC
TRBV9,few,.,TRBJ2-5,CASSVGVGLETQYF,TGTGCCAGCAGCGTCGGGGTTGGGTTGGAGACCCAGTACTTC
TRBV7-2,few,.,TRBJ2-1,CASSLVASISPEQFF,TGTGCCAGCAGCTTAGTAGCTTCCATCTCCCCAGAGCAGTTCTTC
TRBV6-5,.,.,TRBJ2-3,CASSYSQVPVGTDTQYF,TGTGCCAGCAGTTACTCACAGGTGCCCGTGGGCACAGATACGCAGTATTTT
TRBV6-5,few,TRBD2,TRBJ2-7,CASSRTSGINEQYF,TGTGCCAGCAGCCGGACTAGCGGGATCAATGAGCAGTACTTC
TRBV5-1,few,.,TRBJ2-5,CASSLVKFSGVETQYF,TGCGCCAGCAGCTTGGTAAAGTTCTCCGGAGTGGAGACCCAGTACTTC
TRBV6-1,.,TRBD1,TRBJ2-1,CASSVQGAYNEQFF,TGTGCCAGCAGTGTGCAGGGGGCCTACAATGAGCAGTTCTTC
TRBV25-1,.,.,TRBJ2-7,CASSELGEFYEQYF,TGTGCCAGCAGTGAATTGGGGGAGTTTTACGAGCAGTACTTC
TRBV9,.,TRBD2,TRBJ2-2,CASSWTSGGGGTGELFF,TGTGCCAGCAGCTGGACTAGCGGGGGTGGGGGCACCGGGGAGCTGTTTTTT
TRBV4-3,.,.,TRBJ2-4,CASSQVGAGGLVIQYF,TGCGCCAGCAGCCAAGTGGGTGCCGGAGGTTTGGTCATTCAGTACTTC
TRBV29-1,.,.,TRBJ2-1,CSAYVTRGEQFF,TGCAGCGCTTACGTGACGAGGGGAGAGCAGTTCTTC
TRBV7-8,.,.,TRBJ2-5,CASSLGVGGHQETQYF,TGTGCCAGCAGCTTAGGGGTGGGGGGCCACCAAGAGACCCAGTACTTC
TRBV19,.,.,TRBJ1-6,CASSTGVSYNSPLHF,TGTGCCAGTAGCACGGGGGTCTCCTATAATTCACCCCTCCACTTT
TRBV6-2/TRBV6-3,.,TRBD2,TRBJ2-3,CASRALANTQYF,TGTGCCAGCAGAGCACTAGCGAATACGCAGTATTTT
TRBV7-2,.,.,TRBJ1-1,CASSLVGGEAFF,TGTGCCAGCAGCTTAGTGGGGGGTGAAGCTTTCTTT
TRBV4-2,.,.,TRBJ2-7,CASSQGTTSSYEQYF,TGTGCCAGCAGCCAAGGGACTACCAGCTCCTACGAGCAGTACTTC
TRBV6-1,.,TRBD2,TRBJ2-7,CASIDPGTSGSQGEQYF,TGTGCCAGCATCGATCCAGGGACTAGCGGGTCTCAGGGCGAGCAGTACTTC
TRBV4-3,.,.,TRBJ2-4,CASSQGPAKNIQYF,TGCGCCAGCAGCCAGGGCCCAGCCAAAAACATTCAGTACTTC
TRBV4-3,.,TRBD2,TRBJ2-3,CASSQDLRTRRGDTQYF,TGCGCCAGCAGCCAAGATCTTCGGACTAGGAGAGGAGATACGCAGTATTTT
TRBV5-1,few,.,TRBJ2-3,CASSSRGPQKTDTQYF,TGCGCCAGCAGCAGTCGCGGACCACAGAAGACAGATACGCAGTATTTT
TRBV3-1,.,TRBD2,TRBJ2-5,CASRSAGRETQYF,TGTGCCAGCAGGTCAGCGGGAAGAGAGACCCAGTACTTC
TRBV6-5,few,TRBD1,TRBJ2-7,CASRSGQELLPEQYF,TGTGCCAGCAGATCTGGACAGGAGCTTCTACCAGAGCAGTACTTC
TRBV10-3,.,TRBD2,TRBJ2-3,CASLAGVPTDTQYF,TGTGCCTCGTTAGCGGGAGTCCCCACAGATACGCAGTATTTT